A single sample is the source of the 8 T cell receptor beta chains below, sequenced in a study of human T cells and chemical hapten exposure. TCRdb itself ran the RACE reads through MiXCR, one entry per CDR3 protein. The table records 350,000 to 450,000 distinct CDR3 sequences, 4.5% to 5.5% of them present only once. Time point denoted: pre-sensitization, week 0. Indicated treatment: therapeutic diphenylcyclopropenone sensitization with weekly scalp DPC. Here the sequenced sample was whole blood, taken in connection with sensitization to the hapten diphenylcyclopropenone (DPC). The source of these receptors is a woman between 50 and 59 years old with alopecia areata. Some clones in this sample may be carry-over from other donors' samples.

This clonotype was found many times. This rearrangement joins TRBV5-1 to TRBJ2-3; D not resolved. The V end lost 5 bases, the J end lost 1 base, and 11 bases lay between the germline ends. CDR1 is SGHRS, CDR2 YFSETQ, per germline. The CDR3 consists of 14 residues. This CDR3 is CASRRGEGTDTQYF. As DNA, the CDR3 is TGCGCCAGCAGACGCGGAGAGGGCACAGATACGCAGTATTTT.

This clonotype was counted many times. J is TRBJ2-5 and V is TRBV5-1, with TRBD2 matching 8 bases. CDR1 and CDR2 (germline): SGHRS, YFSETQ. The length of the CDR3 is 14 residues. V lost 3 bases, J lost 5 bases, and 6 bases stayed unmatched. This CDR3 reads CASSSGLAAETQYF. For the CDR3, the DNA is TGCGCCAGCAGCTCCGGACTAGCAGCCGAGACCCAGTACTTC.

There are many counts of this clonotype. The chain has TRBV12-3 or TRBV12-4 and TRBJ1-5; D is unresolved. V shed 7 bases and J shed 0 bases, with 19 bases lying between them. The CDR3 covers 17 residues. The CDR3 spells CASTQVGGPYSNQPQHF. In nucleotides, the CDR3 is TGTGCCAGCACCCAAGTGGGCGGCCCTTATAGCAATCAGCCCCAGCATTTT.

This clonotype was counted only a few times. V is TRBV15 and J is TRBJ1-4; 7 bases match TRBD1. Germline V gene lookup returns CDR1 LNHNV and CDR2 YYDKDF (reference sequence). The CDR3 spans 16 residues. V was pared by 0 bases and J by 3 bases, with 4 bases of the junction left unmatched. DNA of the CDR3: TGTGCCACCAGCAGAGAAGACAGGGCGGCTAATGAAAAACTGTTTTTT. This translates into CATSREDRAANEKLFF.

This clonotype has ten or more counts. The rearrangement joins TRBV7-2 to TRBJ2-3; no firm D call. V gave up 4 bases and J gave up 2 bases, with 16 bases separating them. The germline CDR1 and CDR2 sequences are SGHTA and FQGNSA. The CDR3 covers 16 residues. The CDR3 loop is CASSSRLAWDTDTQYF. CDR3 sequence (DNA): TGTGCCAGCAGCTCGAGACTGGCCTGGGACACAGATACGCAGTATTTT. Filled out from reference TRBV7-2 and TRBJ2-3, the complete variable domain reads GAGVSQSPSNKVTEKGKDVELRCDPISGHTALYWYRQSLGQGLEFLIYFQGNSAPDKSGLPSDRFSAERTGGSVSTLTIQRTQQEDSAVYLCASSSRLAWDTDTQYFGPGTRLTVL.

This clonotype was seen ten or more times. The chain links TRBV20-1 to TRBJ2-3, with 7 bases fitting TRBD1. V was clipped by 6 bases and J by 0 bases; unmatched bases: 9. The germline gives CDR1 DFQATT, CDR2 SNEGSKA (reference sequence). The CDR3 is 15 amino acids. This CDR3 reads CSAEDRKASTDTQYF. The CDR3 bases are TGCAGTGCCGAGGACAGGAAAGCTAGCACAGATACGCAGTATTTT.

This clonotype was observed a handful of times. This rearrangement joins TRBV7-9 to TRBJ2-5; 8 positions match TRBD2. V shed 7 bases, J shed 7 bases, and the junction held 5 bases outside the gene matches. CDR3 length: 12 residues. Germline V CDR1 and CDR2: SEHNR, FQNEAQ (reference sequence). The CDR3 DNA is TGTGCCAGCACCGGGGGGGCCGGGACCCAGTACTTC. This translates into CASTGGAGTQYF.

The chain is built from TRBV12-3 or TRBV12-4 and TRBJ2-7; the D is unclear. This CDR3 has 12 amino acids. The germline V and J ends were trimmed by 4 bases and 5 bases, with 9 bases remaining between them. CDR3 region: CASSSLIHEQYF. The CDR3 region has the DNA TGTGCCAGCAGTTCTCTGATCCACGAGCAGTACTTC.